These T cell receptor beta chains were read from a single sample in a study of breast tumors, draining lymph nodes, adjacent tissues. Using its own MiXCR run on the multiplex PCR reads, TCRdb lists one record per CDR3 protein. The table lists about 130,000 distinct CDR3 sequences, 15% to 20% of them singletons. Specimen: axillary lymph node tissue. Source of these receptors: a female donor with breast cancer. Some clones in this sample may be carry-over from other donors' samples. Each CDR3 is given with its conserved first and last residue. Fields, in order: J gene, D gene, clone size, V gene, CDR3 DNA, CDR3 protein. A D gene is named only where the DNA matches it firmly. Size tells how often a clone was seen (once, few, many) or the class of an expanded clone, and some rows leave it out.

TRBJ2-5,-,few,TRBV20-1,TGCAGTGCTAGTAGTTTGTGGGAGACCCAGTACTTC,CSASSLWETQYF
TRBJ2-5,-,many,TRBV4-1,TGCGCCAGCAGCCTAGATCTCCGGGGACAAGAGACCCAGTACTTC,CASSLDLRGQETQYF
TRBJ2-1,-,many,TRBV9,TGTGCCAGCAGCGTAGATCACAATGAGCAGTTCTTC,CASSVDHNEQFF
TRBJ2-1,-,many,TRBV6-5,TGTGCCAGCAGTTATGGGCCTAGCGCCCGGGCGTTCTTC,CASSYGPSARAFF
TRBJ2-7,-,-,TRBV28,TGTGCCAGCAGTCCCCTTACCGGGACGGCATACGAGCAGTACTTC,CASSPLTGTAYEQYF
TRBJ2-3,-,many,TRBV20-1,TGCAGTGCAGAGGACAGCACAGATACGCAGTATTTT,CSAEDSTDTQYF
TRBJ1-6,TRBD1,many,TRBV6-1,TGTGCCAGCGGACAGGGAGGATCACCCCTCCACTTT,CASGQGGSPLHF
TRBJ1-6,-,many,TRBV11-2,TGTGCCAGCAGCTTAGATTATTCACCCCTCCACTTT,CASSLDYSPLHF
TRBJ1-2,-,many,TRBV9,TGTGCCAGCAGCGTAGGGTGGGGGGGGACACCCTATGGCTACACCTTC,CASSVGWGGTPYGYTF
TRBJ2-7,TRBD2,few,TRBV20-1,TGCAGTGCGGAACGTGACGGGGGGGGGGGCGAGCAGTACTTC,CSAERDGGGGEQYF
TRBJ2-1,TRBD2,many,TRBV5-6,TGTGCCAGCAGCACACTAGCGGGGGGGAAAAACAATGAGCAGTTCTTC,CASSTLAGGKNNEQFF
TRBJ1-2,TRBD1,many,TRBV7-9,TGTGCCAGCAGCTCACCGGGACAGGGATCTTATGGCTACACCTTC,CASSSPGQGSYGYTF
TRBJ2-1,TRBD1,many,TRBV28,TGTGCCAGCAGTTCAACCGGGACAGGGGAGTTCTTC,CASSSTGTGEFF
TRBJ2-3,-,many,TRBV7-9,TGTGCCAGCAGCCCACGGGGACCAAGGTCGGGTACGCAGTATTTT,CASSPRGPRSGTQYF
TRBJ2-1,TRBD1,-,TRBV5-5,TGTGCCAGCAGTTCGGACAGGGGCTCCCACAATGAGCAGTTCTTC,CASSSDRGSHNEQFF
TRBJ2-1,TRBD2,many,TRBV11-2,TGTGCCAGCAGCTTACGGAGGGCTAGCGGGAGGGGAGAGCAGTTCTTC,CASSLRRASGRGEQFF
TRBJ2-2,TRBD2,few,TRBV30,TGTGCCTGGGATCCCGGGACTAGCGGAAACACCGGGGAGCTGTTTTTT,CAWDPGTSGNTGELFF
TRBJ1-4,TRBD1,many,TRBV5-4,TGTGCCAGCAGCTTGGCAGGGGGTTTTGAAAAACTGTTTTTT,CASSLAGGFEKLFF
TRBJ2-5,TRBD1,few,TRBV3-1,TGTGCCAGCAGCCAGAACAGGGGACCAGACCAAGAGACCCAGTACTTC,CASSQNRGPDQETQYF
TRBJ2-5,-,many,TRBV7-2,TGTGCCAGCAGCTTAGGGCTAACAGAGACCCAGTACTTC,CASSLGLTETQYF
TRBJ2-5,-,many,TRBV20-1,TGCAGTGCTAGTCGGACTCAAGAGACCCAGTACTTC,CSASRTQETQYF
TRBJ2-1,-,many,TRBV7-9,TGTGCCAGCAGCCTGACACGTCACAATGAGCAGTTCTTC,CASSLTRHNEQFF
TRBJ1-6,TRBD1,many,TRBV5-4,TGTGCCAGCAGCTTAGGAATCCGACAGGGGGATTCACCCCTCCACTTT,CASSLGIRQGDSPLHF
TRBJ1-5,-,-,TRBV6-1,TGTGCCAGCTCCACGACCGGGACTAGCAATCAGCCCCAGCATTTT,CASSTTGTSNQPQHF
TRBJ2-5,TRBD2,many,TRBV9,TGTGCCAGCAGTGAACTAGCGGGGCACCAAGAGACCCAGTACTTC,CASSELAGHQETQYF
TRBJ2-7,TRBD2,few,TRBV7-2,TGTGCCAGCAGCGCGGGAGGGGGACAAGATCCAACCTACGAGCAGTACTTC,CASSAGGGQDPTYEQYF
TRBJ2-7,-,many,TRBV20-1,TGCAGTGCTCGCTCGGGTTACGAGCAGTACTTC,CSARSGYEQYF